The T cell receptor beta chain under discussion was sequenced for a study of shared clonotypes between healthy human individuals. General study results and limits: An expected dependence of interdonor clonotype sharing on sequencing depth was noted. Of the naive CD4 clonotypes, 4% to 5% were shared across a handful of donors.

CD8 cells regarded as naive lacked CD45RO, were positively chosen for CCR7, and omitted terminally differentiated effector memory CD45RA+ cells. All donors were Caucasian adults living in Nashville, Tennessee. Template for every sorted-subset replicate PCR totaled about 0.2 ug DNA, 25,000 to 35,000 T cell genomes. Repertoires were generated with immunoSEQ multiplex PCR, while TCRdb's copy carries only in-frame clones and drops some. This repertoire shows roughly 2 million clones, roughly 94% found once; its top ten account for more than 0.95%. About this clone itself: Antigen unknown.

This clonotype originated in a man aged 18 to 30 in good health. Sequences were obtained from naive CD8+ T cells sorted from blood.

In DNA, the CDR3 is TGCAGCGTTGAAGTTAGTACCGGGGAGCTGTTTTTT. Its protein is CSVEVSTGELFF. The chain joins TRBV29-1 to TRBJ2-2; D uncertain. Deletions cut 1 base from V and 5 bases from J, with 5 bases between. The CDR3 length is 12 residues. From germline, CDR1 is SQVTM and CDR2 ANQGSEA.